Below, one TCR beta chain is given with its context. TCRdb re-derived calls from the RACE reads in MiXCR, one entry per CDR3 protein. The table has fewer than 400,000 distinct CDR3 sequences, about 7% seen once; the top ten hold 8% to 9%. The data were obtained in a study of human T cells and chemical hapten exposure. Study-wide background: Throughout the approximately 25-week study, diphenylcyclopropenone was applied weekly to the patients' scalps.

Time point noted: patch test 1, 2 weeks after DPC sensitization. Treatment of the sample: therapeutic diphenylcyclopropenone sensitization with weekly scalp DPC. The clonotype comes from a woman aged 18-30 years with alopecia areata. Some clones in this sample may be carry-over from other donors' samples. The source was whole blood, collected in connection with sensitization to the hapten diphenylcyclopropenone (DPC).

CDR3 bases: TGTGCCAGCAGCAAGCGAGCGGGGGGGCGAGGAGATACGCAGTATTTT. Its protein product is CASSKRAGGRGDTQYF. The rearrangement uses TRBV7-2 and TRBJ2-3; the match to TRBD2 covers 10 bases. V gave up 5 bases and J gave up 5 bases; unmatched junction bases: 10. The CDR3 is 16 residues long. In germline, CDR1 is SGHTA, CDR2 FQGNSA.